This T cell receptor (beta chain) is drawn from a study of CD8 T cells in ankylosing spondylitis. Study findings and constraints: Disease-linked clones proved CD8+ and comparatively uncommon in peripheral blood.

Quantitative 5'-RACE with molecular barcodes generated TCR beta libraries. From the 5' RACE reads, TCRdb called clonotypes with MiXCR, one entry per CDR3 protein. The sample records about 36,000 distinct CDR3 sequences, 6% being singletons. In its sample, this clonotype was seen many times. What it recognizes is unknown. The sample comprised blood, either unsorted or a sorted T cell fraction (not recorded which). The clonotype comes from a male donor with ankylosing spondylitis or in good health (not recorded which).

CDR3 amino acids: CSVPVIPYGYTF. The CDR3 DNA reads as TGCAGTGTACCGGTGATTCCCTATGGCTACACCTTC. V gene TRBV20-1 combines with J gene TRBJ1-2; D unresolved. The V and J ends lost 7 bases and 4 bases respectively, with 13 bases between them. This CDR3 region has 12 residues. Germline V gene data show CDR1 as DFQATT and CDR2 as SNEGSKA (reference sequence).